These 26 T cell receptor beta chains originate from one sample sequenced in a study of blood T cell repertoires in COVID-19. The table came from immunoSEQ multiplex PCR; TCRdb's copy has only in-frame clones and leaves some out. Altogether roughly 500,000 clones are present, approximately 83% being singletons, with the ten largest covering approximately 2.9%. The source material was peripheral blood. The receptors were gathered from a human donor in a cohort sampled during active COVID-19.

This clone appeared once. J is TRBJ1-2 and V is TRBV4-2; 9 nucleotides agree with TRBD1. The junction had 5 bases not matched to a gene; V was cut back by 1 base and J by 8 bases. From germline, CDR1 is LGHNA and CDR2 YNFKEQ. The CDR3 extends over 14 amino acids. Here the CDR3 DNA reads TGTGCCAGCAGCCAAGCGGGACAGGGCTGGGGCTACACCTTC. Translating gives CASSQAGQGWGYTF.

This chain joins TRBV19 and TRBJ1-5, with D possibly TRBD1 on 5 matching bases. CDR3 size: 15 residues. V lost 5 bases to trimming and J lost 0 bases, with 11 bases between them. Germline V CDR1 and CDR2: LNHDA, SQIVND (reference sequence). The CDR3 here is CASSLRDFSNQPQHF. The CDR3 DNA reads as TGTGCCAGTAGTCTCCGGGACTTTAGCAATCAGCCCCAGCATTTT. The whole variable domain, remainder taken from reference TRBV19 and TRBJ1-5, is DGGITQSPKYLFRKEGQNVTLSCEQNLNHDAMYWYRQDPGQGLRLIYYSQIVNDFQKGDIAEGYSVSREKKESFPLTVTSAQKNPTAFYLCASSLRDFSNQPQHFGDGTRLSIL.

The V and J genes are TRBV19 and TRBJ1-4, with TRBD1 matching 9 bases. Looked up from germline, CDR1 is LNHDA and CDR2 is SQIVND (reference sequence). Trimming cost V 8 bases and J 2 bases; bases outside gene matches: 3. The CDR3 has 14 amino acids. DNA for the CDR3: TGTGCCAGTGGAGGGACAGGGACTAATGAAAAACTGTTTTTT. Translation: CASGGTGTNEKLFF.

This sequence joins TRBV24-1 and TRBJ2-1; 11 bases map to TRBD2. Per germline, CDR1 KGHDR and CDR2 SFDVKD. This CDR3 spans 15 amino acids. The junction had 7 bases not matched to a gene; V was cut back by 9 bases and J by 4 bases. CDR3 sequence reads: CATVTSGSGYNEQFF. The CDR3 bases are TGTGCCACCGTCACTAGCGGGAGTGGGTACAATGAGCAGTTCTTC.

CDR3 DNA: TGTGCCAGCAGCGTACAGGACTACCAAGTCAGACGCGAGCAGTACTTC. The encoded protein is CASSVQDYQVRREQYF. J is TRBJ2-7 and V is TRBV9; maybe TRBD2 (6 bases). The CDR3 has 16 amino acids. Trimming left V 1 base short and J 6 bases short, with 20 bases between. Germline CDR1 SGDLS, CDR2 YYNGEE.

CDR3 residues: CASSGTGNYNSPLHF. The CDR3 nucleotides are TGCGCCAGCAGCGGCACAGGAAACTATAATTCACCCCTCCACTTT. This chain connects TRBV5-1 to TRBJ1-6; weak D call: TRBD1 (5 bases). Germline assignment: CDR1 SGHRS and CDR2 YFSETQ. Trimming shortened V by 4 bases and J by 3 bases, and 11 bases separated the two germline ends. The CDR3 runs to 15 residues.

The chain is built from TRBV30 and TRBJ2-1; 10 bases match TRBD2. Germline trimming cut 5 bases from V and 7 bases from J; bases unmatched to any gene: 14. CDR3 size: 16 residues. CDR1 is GTSNPN and CDR2 is SVGIG in the germline V gene (reference sequence). CDR3 coding DNA: TGTGCCTGGGCTAGGGGAGCTAGCGGGAGTTGGAATGAGCAGTTCTTC. Protein: CAWARGASGSWNEQFF.

The chain couples TRBV27 to TRBJ2-7; a possible D gene is TRBD2 (5 bases). This CDR3 is 14 amino acids long. Trimming took off 4 bases at V and 5 bases at J, with 15 bases between the two ends. Germline V gives CDR1 MNHEY, CDR2 SMNVEV (reference sequence). In DNA, the CDR3 is TGTGCCAGCAGTTCCAGTCCTCGGGGTGACGAGCAGTACTTC. The encoded protein is CASSSSPRGDEQYF.

The chain links TRBV5-1 to TRBJ2-1; 11 bases align to TRBD2. CDR1 and CDR2 (germline): SGHRS, YFSETQ. V dropped 0 bases and J dropped 9; count of bases not matched to a gene: 8. The CDR3 runs to 16 residues. This chain's CDR3 is CASSLVAGGPEGEQFF. The CDR3 coding sequence is TGCGCCAGCAGCTTGGTAGCGGGAGGGCCTGAAGGTGAGCAGTTCTTC.

This clone has only a few counts. The sample holds other DNA sequences that translate to the same CDR3. The rearrangement joins TRBV5-1 to TRBJ2-7; D perhaps matches TRBD1 (6 bases). Germline V gives CDR1 SGHRS, CDR2 YFSETQ. This CDR3 spans 13 amino acids. V was trimmed by 5 bases and J by 0 bases, leaving 9 bases between them. The CDR3 DNA follows: TGCGCCAGCAGACAGGGTAGCTCCTACGAGCAGTACTTC. Encoded protein: CASRQGSSYEQYF.

The V call is TRBV4-3, the J call TRBJ2-3, with D tentatively TRBD2 (6 bases). V lost 0 bases to trimming and J lost 3 bases, with 13 bases between them. CDR3 length: 16 amino acids. The germline CDR1 and CDR2 sequences are LGHNA and YSLEER. In DNA, the CDR3 is TGCGCCAGCAGCCAAGAAGGGCGGGGCGGGACAGATACGCAGTATTTT. Translating gives CASSQEGRGGTDTQYF.

The V and J genes are TRBV6-5 and TRBJ1-5; D is perhaps TRBD1 (5 bases). The V gene's germline CDR1 is MNHEY and CDR2 SVGAGI. Trimming removed 6 bases from V and 5 bases from J, with 14 bases in between. The CDR3 totals 14 residues. CDR3 sequence reads: CASRGSGGDQPQHF. The CDR3 DNA reads as TGTGCCAGCAGGGGCTCGGGAGGGGATCAGCCCCAGCATTTT.

V and J are TRBV19 and TRBJ1-2, with D possibly TRBD1 on 5 matching bases. Trimming removed 1 base from V and 8 bases from J, with 11 bases in between. CDR1 is LNHDA, CDR2 SQIVND, per germline (reference sequence). CDR3 size: 13 residues. The CDR3 region has the DNA TGTGCCAGTAGTATAGCTGCAGGGAACGGCTACACCTTC. It codes for CASSIAAGNGYTF.

The chain is built from TRBV29-1 and TRBJ1-2; D unclear. The germline V and J ends were trimmed by 2 bases and 4 bases, with 11 bases remaining between them. This CDR3 spans 13 amino acids. Germline-derived CDR1 and CDR2 are SQVTM and ANQGSEA. The CDR3 spells CSVESISFYGYTF. The CDR3 DNA sequence: TGCAGCGTTGAATCCATTAGTTTCTATGGCTACACCTTC.

This clone has only a few counts. The V and J genes are TRBV3-1 (or the pseudogene TRBV3-2) and TRBJ2-1; 10 positions match TRBD2. Germline V gene lookup returns CDR1 LGHDT and CDR2 YNNKEL (reference sequence). The junction had 8 bases not matched to a gene; V was cut back by 4 bases and J by 5 bases. There are 16 residues in the CDR3. The CDR3 DNA reads as TGTGCCAGCAGCCCCTTTAGGACTAGCGGTAACAATGAGCAGTTCTTC. It yields the protein CASSPFRTSGNNEQFF.

The chain joins TRBV7-2 to TRBJ2-3; TRBD2 matches 12 bases. This CDR3 comprises 19 residues. V shed 5 bases, J shed 5 bases, and the junction held 17 bases outside the gene matches. Per germline, CDR1 SGHTA and CDR2 FQGNSA. The CDR3: CASSRREEASGRARDTQYF. CDR3 DNA: TGTGCCAGCAGCCGCCGAGAGGAGGCTAGCGGGAGGGCTCGAGATACGCAGTATTTT.

This clone was counted a few times. The chain couples TRBV5-1 to TRBJ2-7; the match to TRBD2 covers 15 bases. Trimming removed 4 bases from V and 0 bases from J; junction bases left unmatched: 5. This CDR3 has 17 amino acids. Germline CDR1 SGHRS, CDR2 YFSETQ. This chain's CDR3 is CASSVGTSGRLSYEQYF. CDR3 sequence (DNA): TGCGCCAGCAGCGTAGGGACTAGCGGGAGGCTCTCCTACGAGCAGTACTTC.

The chain couples TRBV4-3 to TRBJ2-5, with 8 bases matching TRBD2. Trimming at V came to 1 base and at J to 5 bases, leaving 6 bases not matched to a gene. Per the germline V gene, CDR1 is LGHNA and CDR2 is YSLEER. The CDR3 contains 15 residues. The CDR3 DNA follows: TGCGCCAGCAGCCAAGGGGGCGGGAGGACGGAGACCCAGTACTTC. Its translation is CASSQGGGRTETQYF.

A single count supports this clone. V and J are TRBV4-3 and TRBJ2-1; 10 nucleotides line up with TRBD2. Germline values: CDR1 LGHNA, CDR2 YSLEER. The CDR3 is 14 residues long. The V and J ends lost 7 bases and 7 bases, in that order; junction bases with no gene match: 7. The CDR3: CASNPSGRANEQFF. For the CDR3, the DNA is TGCGCCAGCAACCCGAGCGGGAGGGCTAATGAGCAGTTCTTC.

V usage is TRBV20-1 and J usage is TRBJ2-3; TRBD2 matches at 11 bases. The germline gives CDR1 DFQATT, CDR2 SNEGSKA (reference sequence). This CDR3 has 15 amino acids. The V and J ends lost 3 bases and 2 bases, in that order; junction bases with no gene match: 4. CDR3 in DNA: TGCAGTGCTAGTGGACTAGCGGGTGCCACAGATACGCAGTATTTT. Residues: CSASGLAGATDTQYF.

V usage is TRBV7-9 and J usage is TRBJ2-3, with TRBD2 matching 8 bases. Germline CDR1 reads SEHNR; CDR2 reads FQNEAQ (reference sequence). The CDR3 has 15 residues. The ends lost 5 bases at V and 0 bases at J; junction bases unmatched: 4. The CDR3 region is CASSPSGGSTDTQYF. CDR3 sequence (DNA): TGTGCCAGCAGCCCGAGCGGGGGCAGCACAGATACGCAGTATTTT.

The genes are TRBV28 and TRBJ1-2, with D perhaps matching TRBD1 (5 bases). The CDR3 extends over 14 amino acids. Germline V lookup: CDR1 MDHEN, CDR2 SYDVKM. Trimming stripped 2 bases from V and 6 bases from J, with 13 bases between. The chain's CDR3 is CASSLPQGSHGYTF. The CDR3 coding sequence is TGTGCCAGCAGTTTACCTCAGGGTAGCCATGGCTACACCTTC.

This chain uses TRBV2 with TRBJ1-6; no reliable D call. CDR3 length: 16 residues. V lost 4 bases and J lost 5, with 15 bases in between. Germline loops: CDR1 SNHLY, CDR2 FYNNEI. The CDR3 is CASSATRILNNSPLHF. In DNA, the CDR3 is TGTGCCAGCAGTGCTACCCGCATCCTCAATAATTCACCCCTCCACTTT.

This rearrangement joins TRBV10-3 to TRBJ1-1; D might be TRBD1 (5 bases). The V and J ends lost 0 bases and 0 bases respectively, with 8 bases between them. There are 15 residues in the CDR3. Germline V gene data show CDR1 as ENHRY and CDR2 as SYGVKD. CDR3 sequence reads: CAISESGGMNTEAFF. The DNA of the CDR3 is TGTGCCATCAGTGAGTCGGGGGGGATGAACACTGAAGCTTTCTTT.

V is TRBV5-1 and J is TRBJ2-5; TRBD2 matches 7 bases. Germline values: CDR1 SGHRS, CDR2 YFSETQ. With 0 bases clipped from V and 2 bases from J, the junction kept 10 bases outside the gene matches. The CDR3 length is 17 residues. The CDR3 spells CASSLAAGEGTQETQYF. DNA of the CDR3: TGCGCCAGCAGCTTGGCCGCCGGGGAGGGAACTCAAGAGACCCAGTACTTC.

The chain carries TRBV7-9 and TRBJ2-1; 12 bases match TRBD2. Germline V lookup: CDR1 SEHNR, CDR2 FQNEAQ (reference sequence). There are 15 residues in the CDR3. The junction had 9 bases not matched to a gene; V was cut back by 3 bases and J by 12 bases. CDR3 amino acids: CASSFLSTSGSMQFF. The DNA of the CDR3 is TGTGCCAGCAGCTTCCTTTCGACTAGCGGGAGCATGCAGTTCTTC.